This T cell receptor beta chain was obtained from a study of control samples from healthy donors and cancer patients. Germline CDR1 is LGHNT and CDR2 is FRNRAP. The CDR3 length is 16 residues. The junction had 3 bases not matched to a gene; V was cut back by 1 base and J by 4 bases. Generated by immunoSEQ multiplex PCR, the TCRdb table keeps only in-frame clones and is missing some. The data show about 49,000 clones, with over 85% seen just once and about 0.8% held by the top ten. This receptor was taken from a man aged 25 to 40 with colorectal cancer. The J gene is TRBJ2-1, the V gene TRBV12-5; 11 nucleotides align to TRBD2. The sequenced material came from PBMCs. CDR3 DNA: TGTGCTAGTGGTTTGGCCCTAGCGGGGGGTTACAATGAGCAGTTCTTC. Translating it yields CASGLALAGGYNEQFF.